This entry is about one TCR beta chain. The data were obtained in a study of beta chain features in type 1 diabetes. With 1 base clipped from V and 3 bases from J, the junction kept 8 bases outside the gene matches. Germline V gene lookup returns CDR1 SGDLS and CDR2 YYNGEE. CDR3 length equals 16 residues. Sequencing targeted expressed TCRB transcripts, as all isolated RNA had been reverse transcribed. Generated by immunoSEQ multiplex PCR, the TCRdb table keeps only in-frame clones and is missing some. Of some 900,000 clones in the sample, 17% were seen once. The sequencing sample was made of naive CD4+ T cells from blood. The chain combines TRBV9 with TRBJ2-7; 9 bases line up with TRBD1. The sequence was obtained from a woman aged 18-35 years in good health. This CDR3 reads CASSVSGTGTIYEQYF. Here the CDR3 DNA reads TGTGCCAGCAGCGTATCGGGGACAGGGACAATCTACGAGCAGTACTTC.